The clone carrying this TCR beta chain showed up just once. Using immunoSEQ multiplex PCR, the repertoire was profiled, and TCRdb retains in-frame clones only, with some absent. Of approximately 70,000 clones listed, more than 70% were seen once; the top ten hold 6.5% to 7.5%. This sample was included in a study of OX40 agonist ivuxolimab in advanced cancers. Across the study: The dose-escalation cohort was just under 85% male, with a mean age of about 56 years, ranging about 23 to 80.

This CDR3 contains 12 residues. CDR1 LGHNT and CDR2 FRNRAP come from the germline V gene. The V segment lost 1 base and the J segment 8 bases; nucleotides outside the gene matches: 0. Sequences were derived from CD4+ or CD8+ T cells sorted from blood, sampled in a trial of the OX40 agonist ivuxolimab. The chain recombines TRBV12-5 with TRBJ1-1; 8 nucleotides line up with TRBD1. The clonotype comes from an adult with an advanced solid tumor such as melanoma, head and neck, liver or kidney cancer. The CDR3 sequence: CASGLGQGEAFF. The CDR3, as DNA: TGTGCTAGTGGTTTGGGACAGGGGGAAGCTTTCTTT. Combining the CDR3 with reference TRBV12-5 and TRBJ1-1 gives the whole variable domain DARVTQTPRHKVTEMGQEVTMRCQPILGHNTVFWYRQTMMQGLELLAYFRNRAPLDDSGMPKDRFSAEMPDATLATLKIQPSEPRDSAVYFCASGLGQGEAFFGQGTRLTVV.